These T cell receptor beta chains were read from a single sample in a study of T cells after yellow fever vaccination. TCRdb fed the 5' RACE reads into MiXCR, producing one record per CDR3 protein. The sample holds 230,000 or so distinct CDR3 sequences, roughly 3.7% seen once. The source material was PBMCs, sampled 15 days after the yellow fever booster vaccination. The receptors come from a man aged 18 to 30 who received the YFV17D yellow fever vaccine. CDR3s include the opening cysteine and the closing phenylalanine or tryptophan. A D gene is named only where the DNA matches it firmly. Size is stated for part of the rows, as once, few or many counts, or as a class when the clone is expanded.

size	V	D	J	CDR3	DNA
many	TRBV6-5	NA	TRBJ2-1	CASRDQSYNEQFF	TGTGCCAGCAGGGATCAGAGCTACAATGAGCAGTTCTTC
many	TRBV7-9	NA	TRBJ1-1	CASSLSPGPEAFF	TGTGCCAGCAGCTTAAGTCCTGGCCCTGAAGCTTTCTTT
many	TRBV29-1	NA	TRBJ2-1	CSVEGGLQSSYNEQFF	TGCAGCGTTGAAGGTGGACTACAGAGCTCCTACAATGAGCAGTTCTTC
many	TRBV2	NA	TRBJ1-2	CASSEFMWDTSYGYTF	TGTGCCAGCAGTGAATTCATGTGGGACACCAGTTATGGCTACACCTTC
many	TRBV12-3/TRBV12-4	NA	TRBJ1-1	CASSLADTNTEAFF	TGTGCCAGCAGTTTAGCGGACACGAACACTGAAGCTTTCTTT
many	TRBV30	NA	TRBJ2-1	CAWSVQGSNEQFF	TGTGCCTGGAGTGTACAGGGTAGTAATGAGCAGTTCTTC
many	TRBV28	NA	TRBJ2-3	CASRTVVGPQNTQYF	TGTGCCAGCAGGACGGTTGTAGGGCCTCAGAATACGCAGTATTTT
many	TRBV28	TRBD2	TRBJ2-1	CASRLAGGYNEQFF	TGTGCCAGCAGACTAGCGGGGGGCTACAATGAGCAGTTCTTC
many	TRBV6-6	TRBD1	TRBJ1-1	CASSPPGQGLAFF	TGTGCCAGCAGTCCCCCGGGACAGGGGCTGGCTTTCTTT
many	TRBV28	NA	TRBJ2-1	CASSSNRRGSYNEQFF	TGTGCCAGCAGTTCAAATAGAAGGGGTTCCTACAATGAGCAGTTCTTC
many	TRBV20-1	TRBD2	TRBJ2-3	CSARVAGDTDTQYF	TGCAGTGCTAGGGTAGCGGGGGACACAGATACGCAGTATTTT
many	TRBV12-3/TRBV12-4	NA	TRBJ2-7	CASRREGSEPLYEQYF	TGTGCCAGCAGGAGGGAAGGTAGCGAGCCCCTCTACGAGCAGTACTTC
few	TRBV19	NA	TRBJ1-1	CASKNPQVSGAGTEAFF	TGTGCCAGTAAAAATCCACAGGTCTCGGGGGCTGGGACTGAAGCTTTCTTT
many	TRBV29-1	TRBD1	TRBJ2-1	CSVEEAGQGRDEQFF	TGCAGCGTTGAAGAGGCGGGACAGGGAAGGGATGAGCAGTTCTTC
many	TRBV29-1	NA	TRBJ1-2	CSVGPGFNYGYTF	TGCAGCGTGGGGCCAGGGTTTAACTATGGCTACACCTTC
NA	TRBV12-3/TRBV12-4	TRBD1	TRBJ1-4	CASSSSRQGFKEKLFF	TGTGCCAGCAGCTCCTCGAGACAGGGCTTCAAGGAAAAACTGTTTTTT
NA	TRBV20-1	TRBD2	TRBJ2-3	CSARGVGLARQTSTDTQYF	TGCAGTGCTAGAGGAGTGGGACTAGCGCGGCAAACTAGCACAGATACGCAGTATTTT
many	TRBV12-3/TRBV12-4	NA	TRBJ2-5	CASTLRGSQETQYF	TGTGCCAGCACCCTCCGGGGTTCCCAAGAGACCCAGTACTTC